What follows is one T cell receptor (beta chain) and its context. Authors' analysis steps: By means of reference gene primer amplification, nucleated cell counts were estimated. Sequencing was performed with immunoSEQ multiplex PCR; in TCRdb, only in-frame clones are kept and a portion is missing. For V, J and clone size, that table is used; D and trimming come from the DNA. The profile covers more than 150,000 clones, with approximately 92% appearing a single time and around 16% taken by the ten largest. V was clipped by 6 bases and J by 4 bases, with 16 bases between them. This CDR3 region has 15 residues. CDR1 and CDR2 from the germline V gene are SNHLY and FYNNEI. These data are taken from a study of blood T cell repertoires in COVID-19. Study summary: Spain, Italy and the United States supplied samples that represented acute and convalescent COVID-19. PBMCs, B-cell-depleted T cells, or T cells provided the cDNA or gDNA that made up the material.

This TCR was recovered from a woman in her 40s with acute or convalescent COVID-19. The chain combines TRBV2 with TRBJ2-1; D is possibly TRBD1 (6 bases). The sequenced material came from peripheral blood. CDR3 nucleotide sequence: TGTGCCAGCAGCCTAGGACAGACGGAATACAATGAGCAGTTCTTC. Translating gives CASSLGQTEYNEQFF.